These T cell receptor beta chains were read from a single sample in a study of CD8+ T cells in alopecia areata. TCRdb's copy holds only in-frame clones and misses some; the assay was immunoSEQ multiplex PCR. Of more than 200,000 clones listed, around two thirds were seen once; the top ten hold around 1.2%. The source was CD4+ T cells sorted from blood, collected at week 0. All receptors derive from a human donor with alopecia areata. The CDR3 runs from the conserved cysteine through the conserved F or W. A D gene is named only where the DNA matches it firmly.

cdr3_aa,v_call,d_call,j_call,cdr3_length
CASSSQPGGGTGGYNEQFF,TRBV7-6,TRBD1,TRBJ2-1,19
CATSRSGPPETQYF,TRBV15,.,TRBJ2-5,14
CASSQRDRAHEQYF,TRBV4-1,TRBD1,TRBJ2-7,14
CASSYLPGGKNIQYF,TRBV23-1,.,TRBJ2-4,15
CASSPLRVKETQYF,TRBV7-9,.,TRBJ2-5,14
CASSSGQSGFISYEQYF,TRBV5-6,TRBD1,TRBJ2-7,17
CATGPVGGNQPQHF,TRBV2,.,TRBJ1-5,14
CSVPARHSEAFF,TRBV29-1,.,TRBJ1-1,12
CASSERQGTDTQYF,TRBV10-1,.,TRBJ2-3,14
CAWSGGKGGYTF,TRBV30,.,TRBJ1-2,12
CASSVVRNSPLHF,TRBV9,.,TRBJ1-6,13
CASRNTGGTEAFF,TRBV5-1,TRBD1,TRBJ1-1,13
CASSEGRGRTDTQYF,TRBV6-1,.,TRBJ2-3,15
CASSQDLETQYF,TRBV14,.,TRBJ2-5,12
CASSLFNSNTEAFF,TRBV7-9,.,TRBJ1-1,14
CACRGSYEQYF,TRBV30,.,TRBJ2-7,11
CATSRDLRGEQFF,TRBV15,.,TRBJ2-1,13
CASSSGTGSYEQYF,TRBV5-1,TRBD1,TRBJ2-7,14
CASSGGTAGYTF,TRBV9,TRBD1,TRBJ1-2,12
CASSPTGEAEAFF,TRBV7-3,TRBD1,TRBJ1-1,13
CASSSRQGMRNYGYTF,TRBV6-5,TRBD1,TRBJ1-2,16
CASNLTVAKETQYF,TRBV23-1,.,TRBJ2-5,14
CASSLSGPDIQYF,TRBV11-1,.,TRBJ2-4,13
CASSLQGPENSPLHF,TRBV7-2,.,TRBJ1-6,15
CASSQAAGMYNEQFF,TRBV4-2,.,TRBJ2-1,15
CASSATVPSYEQYF,TRBV6-6,.,TRBJ2-7,14
CSVLGTSTENEQFF,TRBV29-1,.,TRBJ2-1,14
CASSLGQGNSPLHF,TRBV27,.,TRBJ1-6,14
CSSGLAGGPQATQYF,TRBV29-1,TRBD2,TRBJ2-3,15